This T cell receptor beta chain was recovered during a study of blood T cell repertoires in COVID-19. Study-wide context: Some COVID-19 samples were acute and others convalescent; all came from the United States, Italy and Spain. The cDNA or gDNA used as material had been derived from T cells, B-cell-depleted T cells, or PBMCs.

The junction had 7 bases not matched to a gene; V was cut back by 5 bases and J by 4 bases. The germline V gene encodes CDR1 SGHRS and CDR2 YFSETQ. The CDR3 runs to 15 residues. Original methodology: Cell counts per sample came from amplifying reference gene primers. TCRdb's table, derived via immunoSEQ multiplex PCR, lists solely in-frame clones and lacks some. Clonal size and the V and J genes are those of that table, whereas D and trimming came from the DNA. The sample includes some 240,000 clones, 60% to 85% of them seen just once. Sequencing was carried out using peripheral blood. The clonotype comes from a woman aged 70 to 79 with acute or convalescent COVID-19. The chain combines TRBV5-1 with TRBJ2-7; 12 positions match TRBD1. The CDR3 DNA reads TGCGCCAGCAGGTCACCGGGACAGGGGGCGTACGAGCAGTACTTC. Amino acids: CASRSPGQGAYEQYF.